The 7 T cell receptor beta chains reported below all come from one sample, sequenced in a study of T cells in Graves' hyperthyroidism and ophthalmopathy. TCR beta CDR3 regions were amplified from RNA. The HTBI primer set served for first-round RT-PCR of the TCR CDR3. TCRdb processed the multiplex PCR reads anew with MiXCR; each CDR3 protein has one entry. The data show 600,000 to 900,000 distinct CDR3 sequences, around 15% seen once. The sample was blood. Every receptor here comes from a man between 18 and 35 years old with Graves' hyperthyroidism.

This clonotype was picked up a small number of times. V is TRBV7-2 and J is TRBJ1-6; the D gene is possibly TRBD1 (5 bases). The CDR3 is 15 residues long. Germline V gene lookup returns CDR1 SGHTA and CDR2 FQGNSA. Trimming pared 6 bases from V and 7 bases from J, leaving 16 bases between. CDR3 loop: CASRPPQVRNSPLHF. DNA of the CDR3: TGTGCCAGCAGGCCACCACAGGTCCGGAATTCACCCCTCCACTTT.

On this clonotype: The germline gene is not matched at one end of the junction; a read error may be the cause. The chain couples TRBV15 to TRBJ1-4; TRBD1 agrees at 8 bases. Per germline, CDR1 LNHNV and CDR2 YYDKDF (reference sequence). The CDR3 extends over 15 amino acids. The CDR3 DNA reads TGTGCCACCAGCAGAGATCAAGGACAGGGAGGAAAACTGTCTTTT. Residues: CATSRDQGQGGKLSF.

The chain employs TRBV5-6 and TRBJ1-1, with D unclear. This CDR3 has 15 amino acids. Germline V gene lookup returns CDR1 SGHDT and CDR2 YYEEEE. V was cut by 0 bases and J by 2 bases, with 11 bases left in between. The CDR3 region is CASSLDPIGNTEAFF. The CDR3, as DNA: TGTGCCAGCAGCTTGGATCCTATTGGTAACACTGAAGCTTTCTTT.

This clonotype has at least ten counts. The V call is TRBV5-8, the J call TRBJ2-7; 8 bases agree with TRBD2. CDR3 length: 15 residues. V shed 0 bases, J shed 3 bases, and the junction held 5 bases outside the gene matches. The germline gives CDR1 SGHTS, CDR2 YDEGEE. The chain's CDR3 is CASSLVERESYEQYF. The CDR3 DNA sequence: TGTGCCAGCAGCTTGGTGGAGCGGGAGAGCTACGAGCAGTACTTC.

The V gene is TRBV6-1, the J gene TRBJ2-3; tentative D call: TRBD2 (6 bases). Per germline, CDR1 MNHNS and CDR2 SASEGT. This CDR3 has 15 amino acids. V was clipped by 9 bases and J by 2 bases, with 18 bases between them. This chain's CDR3 is CASFSQGLPTDTQYF. The CDR3 DNA is TGTGCCAGTTTTAGCCAAGGACTACCCACAGATACGCAGTATTTT.

The rearrangement uses TRBV11-2 and TRBJ1-2, with D possibly TRBD1 on 5 matching bases. V lost 8 bases to trimming and J lost 4 bases, with 20 bases between them. The CDR3 covers 15 residues. The germline V gene encodes CDR1 SGHAT and CDR2 FQNNGV. For the CDR3, the DNA is TGTGCCAGCTCCCCAGGGCTGGGAGCCCTCTATGGCTACACCTTC. This codes for CASSPGLGALYGYTF.

J is TRBJ2-1 and V is TRBV11-2; TRBD2 agrees at 7 bases. The junction had 8 bases not matched to a gene; V was cut back by 3 bases and J by 0 bases. The CDR3 is made up of 17 amino acids. Germline-derived CDR1 and CDR2 are SGHAT and FQNNGV. The CDR3 region has the DNA TGTGCCAGCAGCTTCTGGGGGGGGGAGGGCTCCTACAATGAGCAGTTCTTC. Amino acid sequence: CASSFWGGEGSYNEQFF. Full variable domain (missing parts from reference TRBV11-2 and TRBJ2-1): EAGVAQSPRYKIIEKRQSVAFWCNPISGHATLYWYQQILGQGPKLLIQFQNNGVVDDSQLPKDRFSAERLKGVDSTLKIQPAKLEDSAVYLCASSFWGGEGSYNEQFFGPGTRLTVL.